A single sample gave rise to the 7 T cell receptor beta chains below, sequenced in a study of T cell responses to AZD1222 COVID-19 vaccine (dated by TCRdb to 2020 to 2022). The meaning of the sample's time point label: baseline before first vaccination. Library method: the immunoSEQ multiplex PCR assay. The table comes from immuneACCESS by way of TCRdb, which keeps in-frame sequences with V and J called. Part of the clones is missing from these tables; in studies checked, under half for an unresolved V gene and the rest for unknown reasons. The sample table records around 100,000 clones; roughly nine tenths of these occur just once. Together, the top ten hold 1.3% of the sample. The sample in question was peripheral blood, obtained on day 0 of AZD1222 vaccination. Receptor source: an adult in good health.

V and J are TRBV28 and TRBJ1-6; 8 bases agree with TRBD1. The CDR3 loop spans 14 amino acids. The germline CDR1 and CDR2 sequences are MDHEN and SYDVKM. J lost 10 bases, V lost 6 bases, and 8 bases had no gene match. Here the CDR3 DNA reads TGTGCCAGCAGCCCCGGGACAGGAAGGTCACCCCTCCACTTT. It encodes CASSPGTGRSPLHF. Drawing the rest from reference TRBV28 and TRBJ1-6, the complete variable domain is DVKVTQSSRYLVKRTGEKVFLECVQDMDHENMFWYRQDPGLGLRLIYFSYDVKMKEKGDIPEGYSVSREKKERFSLILESASTNQTSMYLCASSPGTGRSPLHFGNGTRLTVT.

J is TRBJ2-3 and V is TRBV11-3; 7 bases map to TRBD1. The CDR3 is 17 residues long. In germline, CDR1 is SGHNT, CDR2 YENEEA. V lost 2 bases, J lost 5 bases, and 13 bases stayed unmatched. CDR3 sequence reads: CASSLTYRGPIVDTQYF. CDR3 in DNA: TGTGCCAGCAGCTTAACCTACAGGGGCCCCATAGTAGATACGCAGTATTTT.

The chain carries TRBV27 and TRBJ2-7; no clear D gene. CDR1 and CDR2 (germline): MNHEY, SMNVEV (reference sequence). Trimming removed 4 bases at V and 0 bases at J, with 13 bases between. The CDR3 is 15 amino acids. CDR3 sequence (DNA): TGTGCCAGCAGTTATAGACCCTCGAGCTCCTACGAGCAGTACTTC. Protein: CASSYRPSSSYEQYF.

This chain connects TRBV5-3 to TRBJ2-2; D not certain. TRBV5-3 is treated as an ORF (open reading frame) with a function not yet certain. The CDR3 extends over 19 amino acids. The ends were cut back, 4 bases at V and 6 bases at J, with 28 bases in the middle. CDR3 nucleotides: TGTGCCAGAAGCCTGCTCTCTCGTTGTAGAGTCCTGCCACCCGGGGAGCTGTTTTTT. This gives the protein CARSLLSRCRVLPPGELFF.

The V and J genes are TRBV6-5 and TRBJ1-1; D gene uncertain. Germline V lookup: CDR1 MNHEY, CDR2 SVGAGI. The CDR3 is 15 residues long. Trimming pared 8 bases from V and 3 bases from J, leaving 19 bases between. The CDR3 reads CASRKWKNRDTEAFF. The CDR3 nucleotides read TGTGCCAGCCGTAAGTGGAAGAACAGAGACACTGAAGCTTTCTTT.

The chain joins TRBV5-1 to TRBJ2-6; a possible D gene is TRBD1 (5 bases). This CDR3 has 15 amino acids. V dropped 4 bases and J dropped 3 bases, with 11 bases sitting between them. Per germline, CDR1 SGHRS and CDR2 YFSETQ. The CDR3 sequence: CASSLRGGGANVLTF. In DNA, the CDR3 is TGCGCCAGCAGCCTAAGGGGTGGTGGGGCCAACGTCCTGACTTTC.

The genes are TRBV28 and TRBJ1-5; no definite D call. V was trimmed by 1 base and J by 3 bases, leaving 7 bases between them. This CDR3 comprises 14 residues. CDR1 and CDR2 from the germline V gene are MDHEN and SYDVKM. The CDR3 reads CASSLLTVNQPQHF. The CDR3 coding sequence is TGTGCCAGCAGTTTATTAACAGTCAATCAGCCCCAGCATTTT.